The 29 T cell receptor beta chains reported below all come from one sample, sequenced in a study of blood T cell repertoires in COVID-19. Sequenced by immunoSEQ multiplex PCR; TCRdb stores in-frame clones only, minus some. This table has approximately 180,000 clones, over 75% appearing once. Sequenced material: peripheral blood. These receptors came from a man aged 50 to 60 with acute or convalescent COVID-19.

This sequence joins TRBV13 and TRBJ1-5; no clear D gene. Germline V gene data show CDR1 as PRHDT and CDR2 as FYEKMQ (reference sequence). V was shortened by 0 bases and J by 1 base, with 4 bases between the two germline ends. The CDR3 consists of 14 residues. CDR3 DNA: TGTGCCAGCAGCTTAGGCCTGAGCAATCAGCCCCAGCATTTT. Protein: CASSLGLSNQPQHF.

As concerns this clone: Its ends do not fully match the called genes, so a read error is possible. V is TRBV7-7 and J is TRBJ1-2; 7 positions agree with TRBD1. The CDR3 length is 14 residues. The germline V gene has CDR1 SSHAT and CDR2 FNYEAQ (reference sequence). CDR3 amino acids: CASSSGQDNYGYTF. The CDR3 DNA follows: TGTGCTAGCAGCTCAGGACAGGATAACTATGGCTACACCTTC.

The rearrangement uses TRBV7-2 and TRBJ2-7; unclear D gene. The germline V gene encodes CDR1 SGHTA and CDR2 FQGNSA. This CDR3 contains 11 residues. The V end was cut by 5 bases, the J end by 5 bases, with 7 bases between. CDR3 protein: CASSRENEQYV. Here the CDR3 DNA reads TGTGCCAGCAGCCGTGAGAACGAGCAGTACGTC.

This clone was recorded only once. The J gene is TRBJ2-1, the V gene TRBV28; tentative D call: TRBD2 (5 bases). The germline V and J ends were trimmed by 3 bases and 5 bases, with 14 bases remaining between them. Germline V gives CDR1 MDHEN, CDR2 SYDVKM. The CDR3 sequence is 15 residues long. The CDR3 DNA reads as TGTGCCAGCAGTTTGGCGGGCCGGCCCAACAATGAGCAGTTCTTC. Protein: CASSLAGRPNNEQFF. Full variable domain (rest looked up from reference TRBV28 and TRBJ2-1): DVKVTQSSRYLVKRTGEKVFLECVQDMDHENMFWYRQDPGLGLRLIYFSYDVKMKEKGDIPEGYSVSREKKERFSLILESASTNQTSMYLCASSLAGRPNNEQFFGPGTRLTVL.

The V gene is TRBV6-1, the J gene TRBJ2-6, with D possibly matching TRBD2 (5 bases). Germline-derived CDR1 and CDR2 are MNHNS and SASEGT. The germline V and J ends were trimmed by 3 bases and 1 base, with 16 bases remaining between them. The CDR3 is 18 amino acids. The CDR3 region is CASSDKGARISGANVLTF. Here the CDR3 DNA reads TGTGCCAGCAGTGATAAGGGAGCCCGAATTTCTGGGGCCAACGTCCTGACTTTC.

This clone showed up just a few times. V usage is TRBV7-9 and J usage is TRBJ2-7, with 13 bases fitting TRBD2. The CDR3 covers 18 residues. The ends lost 6 bases at V and 0 bases at J; junction bases unmatched: 11. Germline CDR1 and CDR2: SEHNR and FQNEAQ (reference sequence). CDR3 nucleotide sequence: TGTGCCAGCAGTTATTCCGGGACTAGCGGGGTCAGCTCCTACGAGCAGTACTTC. This translates into CASSYSGTSGVSSYEQYF.

The rearrangement links TRBV10-3 to TRBJ2-2; TRBD1 matches 7 bases. The CDR3 contains 15 residues. Germline V gene data show CDR1 as ENHRY and CDR2 as SYGVKD. The J segment lost 3 bases and the V segment lost 4 bases, leaving 5 bases of the junction unmatched. This CDR3 reads CAISGRDSDTGELFF. The DNA of the CDR3 is TGTGCCATCAGTGGTAGGGACAGTGACACCGGGGAGCTGTTTTTT.

The rearrangement joins TRBV29-1 to TRBJ2-1; 8 nucleotides line up with TRBD2. The CDR3 is made up of 16 amino acids. CDR1 is SQVTM and CDR2 is ANQGSEA in the germline V gene. V was pared by 3 bases and J by 5 bases, with 12 bases of the junction left unmatched. The CDR3 loop reads CSVDPPTGGADNEQFF. The CDR3 DNA is TGCAGCGTTGACCCCCCTACGGGGGGGGCCGACAATGAGCAGTTCTTC.

This clone was found once. The V gene is TRBV6-2 or TRBV6-3, the J gene TRBJ1-5; perhaps TRBD1 as D (5 bases). V was clipped by 2 bases and J by 10 bases, with 18 bases between them. The V gene's germline CDR1 is MNHEY and CDR2 SVGEGT. The CDR3 contains 15 residues. CDR3 bases: TGTGCCAGCAGTTACGCAGGGCTGGAGTACAGCCCCCAGCATTTT. Protein product: CASSYAGLEYSPQHF.

The chain combines TRBV19 with TRBJ1-1; 7 bases fit TRBD1. Germline-derived CDR1 and CDR2 are LNHDA and SQIVND (reference sequence). The CDR3 loop spans 11 amino acids. Germline trimming cut 6 bases from V and 5 bases from J; bases unmatched to any gene: 0. The CDR3 spells CASRDRTEAFF. CDR3 nucleotides: TGTGCCAGTAGGGACAGGACTGAAGCTTTCTTT.

The chain is built from TRBV28 and TRBJ2-2; 8 nucleotides match TRBD2. Germline V gene lookup returns CDR1 MDHEN and CDR2 SYDVKM. CDR3 length: 16 amino acids. Trimming removed 1 base from V and 2 bases from J; junction bases left unmatched: 3. Here the CDR3 reads CASSLLAGGNTGELFF. The CDR3 coding sequence is TGTGCCAGCAGTTTATTGGCGGGAGGCAACACCGGGGAGCTGTTTTTT.

J is TRBJ1-1 and V is TRBV4-1; D is uncertain. The CDR3 runs to 15 residues. CDR1 and CDR2 (germline): MGHRA, YSYEKL. The V end lost 3 bases, the J end lost 1 base, and 12 bases lay between the germline ends. The CDR3 nucleotides read TGCGCCAGCAGCCACCCCGGCGGGTCGAACACTGAAGCTTTCTTT. It yields the protein CASSHPGGSNTEAFF.

The sample holds one count of this clone. The CDR3 here is CATSRGSGGNYEQYF. The CDR3 region has the DNA TGTGCCACCAGCAGAGGTAGCGGGGGTAACTACGAGCAGTACTTC. The genes are TRBV15 and TRBJ2-7; 9 positions match TRBD2. The CDR3 is 15 amino acids. The V segment lost 1 base and the J segment 3 bases; nucleotides outside the gene matches: 4. The germline gives CDR1 LNHNV, CDR2 YYDKDF (reference sequence).

The chain joins TRBV27 to TRBJ2-3; 12 bases map to TRBD2. Germline CDR1 and CDR2: MNHEY and SMNVEV (reference sequence). V dropped 5 bases and J dropped 0; count of bases not matched to a gene: 3. CDR3 length: 16 amino acids. CDR3 DNA: TGTGCCAGCAGTAGAGGGACTAGCGGGAGCACAGATACGCAGTATTTT. This translates into CASSRGTSGSTDTQYF.

The chain carries TRBV4-3 and TRBJ2-3; the match to TRBD2 covers 9 bases. J lost 5 bases, V lost 5 bases, and 14 bases had no gene match. Germline V gene sequence: CDR1 LGHNA, CDR2 YSLEER. The CDR3 is 17 residues long. The CDR3 nucleotides read TGCGCCAGCAGCAGCTCTTTGGCGGGGGGGAAGATAGATACGCAGTATTTT. It yields the protein CASSSSLAGGKIDTQYF.

The gene calls are TRBV7-9 and TRBJ2-6; D might be TRBD1 (6 bases). The V end was cut by 6 bases, the J end by 0 bases, with 15 bases between. Germline V CDR1 and CDR2: SEHNR, FQNEAQ (reference sequence). The CDR3 has 17 residues. For the CDR3, the DNA is TGTGCCAGCAGTCCCGGGACATGGTACTCTGGGGCCAACGTCCTGACTTTC. Protein sequence: CASSPGTWYSGANVLTF.

CDR3 loop: CASSNTEPIANYGYTF. As DNA, the CDR3 is TGTGCCAGCAGCAATACAGAGCCGATAGCTAACTATGGCTACACCTTC. This chain uses TRBV7-2 with TRBJ1-2; D uncertain. The V and J ends lost 5 bases and 0 bases respectively, with 16 bases between them. This CDR3 has 16 residues. The germline V gene has CDR1 SGHTA and CDR2 FQGNSA.

This chain uses TRBV18 with TRBJ1-1; TRBD1 matches 11 bases. V dropped 2 bases and J dropped 4; count of bases not matched to a gene: 3. The CDR3 extends over 15 amino acids. Germline V gives CDR1 KGHSH, CDR2 LQKENI. CDR3 protein: CASSPVGQGATEAFF. DNA of the CDR3: TGTGCCAGCTCACCAGTAGGACAGGGGGCCACTGAAGCTTTCTTT. Full variable domain (remainder filled in from reference TRBV18 and TRBJ1-1): NAGVMQNPRHLVRRRGQEARLRCSPMKGHSHVYWYRQLPEEGLKFMVYLQKENIIDESGMPKERFSAEFPKEGPSILRIQQVVRGDSAAYFCASSPVGQGATEAFFGQGTRLTVV.

The V gene is TRBV19, the J gene TRBJ1-5; the D gene is possibly TRBD1 (6 bases). Trimming cost V 5 bases and J 11 bases, with 25 bases left between them. Germline V lookup: CDR1 LNHDA, CDR2 SQIVND (reference sequence). The CDR3 has 16 amino acids. DNA for the CDR3: TGTGCCAGTAGTCCGCAGGGAGGGGGATGGCCCTCGGCCCAGCATTTT. This gives the protein CASSPQGGGWPSAQHF.

This clone was counted a few times. The CDR3 DNA reads TGTGCCAGCAGTTTATTCGACCGGGACAGGGCTGTCGAGCAGTACTTC. The encoded protein is CASSLFDRDRAVEQYF. The chain combines TRBV28 with TRBJ2-7; 9 bases match TRBD1. The V gene end was trimmed by 1 base and the J gene end by 6 bases; junction bases not matched to a gene: 10. CDR1 and CDR2 from the germline V gene are MDHEN and SYDVKM. The CDR3 is made up of 16 amino acids.

This rearrangement joins TRBV27 to TRBJ2-1, with 7 bases matching TRBD1. J lost 5 bases, V lost 4 bases, and 5 bases had no gene match. The germline CDR1 and CDR2 sequences are MNHEY and SMNVEV (reference sequence). The CDR3 loop spans 14 amino acids. The CDR3 DNA sequence: TGTGCCAGCAGTTCGACAGGGCGAGACAATGAGCAGTTCTTC. Translating it yields CASSSTGRDNEQFF.

CDR3 coding DNA: TGTGCCAGCAACCAGGTTTACTATCAGCCCCAGCATTTT. Protein sequence: CASNQVYYQPQHF. V and J are TRBV6-5 and TRBJ1-5; D is ambiguous. The germline CDR1 and CDR2 sequences are MNHEY and SVGAGI. The ends were cut back, 7 bases at V and 5 bases at J, with 12 bases in the middle. The CDR3 runs to 13 residues.

V usage is TRBV3-1 (or the pseudogene TRBV3-2) and J usage is TRBJ1-2; 7 nucleotides agree with TRBD1. Trimming cost V 0 bases and J 5 bases; bases outside gene matches: 6. This CDR3 comprises 15 residues. The germline V gene has CDR1 LGHDT and CDR2 YNNKEL (reference sequence). In DNA, the CDR3 is TGTGCCAGCAGCCAAGATTCCGGCAGGGGGTATGGCTACACCTTC. Translating gives CASSQDSGRGYGYTF.

This sequence joins TRBV5-1 and TRBJ2-3, with 9 nucleotides matching TRBD1. The CDR3 totals 15 residues. V lost 4 bases, J lost 2 bases, and 5 bases stayed unmatched. Germline lookup yields CDR1 SGHRS and CDR2 YFSETQ. The CDR3 region has the DNA TGCGCCAGCAGCAAGAGGACAGGGGCCACAGATACGCAGTATTTT. It yields the protein CASSKRTGATDTQYF. Filled out from reference TRBV5-1 and TRBJ2-3, the complete variable domain reads KAGVTQTPRYLIKTRGQQVTLSCSPISGHRSVSWYQQTPGQGLQFLFEYFSETQRNKGNFPGRFSGRQFSNSRSEMNVSTLELGDSALYLCASSKRTGATDTQYFGPGTRLTVL.

The chain carries TRBV24-1 and TRBJ1-3; 7 nucleotides align to TRBD1. Germline CDR1 is KGHDR and CDR2 is SFDVKD. J gave up 7 bases and V 4 bases, and 15 bases lay outside the gene matches. The CDR3 runs to 17 residues. CDR3 loop: CATSDPYRDKGANTIYF. The CDR3 coding sequence is TGTGCCACCAGTGACCCGTACCGGGACAAGGGGGCGAACACCATATATTTT.

In regard to this clone: One end of the junction is discordant with germline, which a read error may explain. The chain joins TRBV10-3 to TRBJ1-3, with D unresolved. CDR3 size: 11 residues. The germline V gene has CDR1 ENHRY and CDR2 SYGVKD. The CDR3 is CAISDGDTIYF. DNA of the CDR3: TGTGCCATCAGTGATGGAGACACCATATATTTT.

A single count supports this clone. The V and J genes are TRBV4-1 and TRBJ1-2; 9 bases align to TRBD1. The CDR3 is made up of 15 amino acids. Germline CDR1 reads MGHRA; CDR2 reads YSYEKL. V was clipped by 2 bases and J by 6 bases; unmatched bases: 7. CDR3 bases: TGCGCCAGCAGCCAAAACCGGGACAGGGTCAATGGCTACACCTTC. Amino acids: CASSQNRDRVNGYTF.

The rearrangement uses TRBV7-9 and TRBJ2-7, with a tentative D call TRBD1 (6 bases). V shed 3 bases and J shed 6 bases, with 15 bases lying between them. The CDR3 spans 14 residues. CDR1 and CDR2 from the germline V gene are SEHNR and FQNEAQ (reference sequence). The CDR3 region has the DNA TGTGCCAGCAGCTTCGCACAGGGCGGCGGCGAGCAGTACGTC. Amino acids: CASSFAQGGGEQYV.

This rearrangement joins TRBV27 to TRBJ1-3, with a tentative D call TRBD1 (5 bases). This CDR3 is 15 amino acids long. V lost 6 bases, J lost 1 base, and 13 bases lay in between. Germline lookup yields CDR1 MNHEY and CDR2 SMNVEV (reference sequence). The CDR3 reads CASSIQGVSGNTIYF. CDR3 nucleotide sequence: TGTGCCAGCAGCATCCAGGGTGTATCTGGAAACACCATATATTTT.